This is a list of T cell receptor beta chains from one sample in a study of shared clonotypes between healthy human individuals. Some clones are missing from TCRdb's copy, which holds only in-frame ones; the method was immunoSEQ multiplex PCR. The sample holds about 2 million clones, about 95% seen once. The sample consisted of naive CD8+ T cells sorted from blood. The receptors here all came from a man aged 18 to 29 in good health. Each CDR3 is given with its conserved first and last residue.

V gene	J gene	CDR3 protein
TRBV5-6	TRBJ2-7	CASSLVTGKSYEQYF
TRBV2	TRBJ1-1	CASGQTGGVMNTEAFF
TRBV7-9	TRBJ1-1	CASSPSDGQNTEAFF
TRBV7-9	TRBJ2-1	CASSPPGLATPEQFF
TRBV4-1	TRBJ2-7	CASSQEWAQVYEQYF
TRBV30	TRBJ2-7	CAWSGNYEQYF
TRBV27	TRBJ2-3	CASSLSGPTDTQYF
TRBV28	TRBJ2-5	CASSLQGGETQYF
TRBV28	TRBJ2-4	CASSSRLTSGSHAANIQYF
TRBV5-1	TRBJ2-5	CASSLVAPGVDQYF
TRBV7-9	TRBJ2-7	CASSLTQGTHYEQYF
TRBV27	TRBJ1-6	CASNRGGNSPLHF
TRBV11-2	TRBJ2-2	CASSLGTYTGELFF
TRBV27	TRBJ1-2	CASSLYPPGAGYGYTF
TRBV6-5	TRBJ2-7	CASSYGSRDYEQYF
TRBV6-5	TRBJ2-4	CASSYWTGLGDIQYF
TRBV9	TRBJ1-2	CASSVGGDPPPYGYTF
TRBV5-6	TRBJ1-5	CASSFGQGAPPQHF
TRBV28	TRBJ1-1	CASSFPQGETEAFF
TRBV9	TRBJ2-7	CASSVGGATYEQYF
TRBV9	TRBJ2-3	CASSVAGRAADTQYF
TRBV7-9	TRBJ2-7	CASSPRQGSSYEQYF
TRBV29-1	TRBJ2-1	CSVERGGRTYNEQFF
TRBV7-9	TRBJ2-5	CASSPIEETQYF
TRBV2	TRBJ2-7	CASSDETGGNEQYF
TRBV7-9	TRBJ2-1	CASLSGTSSYNEQFF
TRBV13	TRBJ1-1	CASSRTGNTEAFF
TRBV27	TRBJ2-2	CASSSTGNIGELFF
TRBV27	TRBJ2-7	CASSPQNAYEQYF
TRBV21-1	TRBJ1-6	CASSKWVTGDLSSPLHF
TRBV6-4	TRBJ1-5	CASSPYGGSNQPQHF
TRBV28	TRBJ2-2	CASRTGSGELFF
TRBV11-3	TRBJ2-2	CASSSFLAGGFNTGELFF
TRBV27	TRBJ2-7	CASNQRISSYEQYF
TRBV7-8	TRBJ1-5	CASSEGFGQVYQPQHF
TRBV19	TRBJ2-3	CASSIDSVTDTQYF
TRBV19	TRBJ1-1	CASSIRAEAFF
TRBV10-3	TRBJ2-7	CAIMDTGLTYEQYF
TRBV27	TRBJ1-5	CASSFNGGNQPQHF
TRBV11-2	TRBJ1-1	CASRGDGSNTEAFF
TRBV27	TRBJ2-1	CASTMAGVGNEQFF
TRBV5-1	TRBJ2-7	CASSPRLAGVSYEQYF
TRBV2	TRBJ2-1	CASSEVGGNEQFF
TRBV15	TRBJ1-6	CATRETGAGSPLHF
TRBV28	TRBJ1-1	CATKETGKLRTEAFF
TRBV28	TRBJ1-6	CASSFSGDSSNF
TRBV27	TRBJ1-6	CASSSKFGTSYNSPLHF
TRBV5-6	TRBJ2-7	CASSLWDYDYEQYF
TRBV2	TRBJ2-5	CASSEAGPQETQYF
TRBV7-2	TRBJ2-1	CASSAGLAGASSYNEQFF
TRBV10-2	TRBJ2-7	CASRDSYEQYF
TRBV29-1	TRBJ2-7	CSVEGLAGASYEQYF
TRBV6-1	TRBJ2-7	CASSFTGTEQYF